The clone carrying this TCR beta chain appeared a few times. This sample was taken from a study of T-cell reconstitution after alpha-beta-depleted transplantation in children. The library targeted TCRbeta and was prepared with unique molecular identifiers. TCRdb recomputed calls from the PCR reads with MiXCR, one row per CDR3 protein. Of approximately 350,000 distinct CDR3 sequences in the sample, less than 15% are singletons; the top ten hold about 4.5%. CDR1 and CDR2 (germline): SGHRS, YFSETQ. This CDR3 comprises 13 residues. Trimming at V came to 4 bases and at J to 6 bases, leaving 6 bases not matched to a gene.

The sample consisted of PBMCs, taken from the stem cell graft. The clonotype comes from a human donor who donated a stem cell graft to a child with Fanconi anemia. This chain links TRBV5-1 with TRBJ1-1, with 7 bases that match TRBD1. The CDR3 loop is CASSLTGSAEAFF. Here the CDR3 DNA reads TGCGCCAGCAGCCTGACAGGGAGCGCTGAAGCTTTCTTT.